The sequence of this TCR beta chain was determined in a study of blood T cell repertoires in COVID-19. Study-level information: Sources were T cells, B-cell-depleted T cells, or PBMCs; the material itself was cDNA or gDNA.

The V segment lost 3 bases and the J segment 0 bases; nucleotides outside the gene matches: 5. The CDR3 is 17 residues long. Germline loops: CDR1 MDHEN, CDR2 SYDVKM. Patients from Seattle were sampled longitudinally, starting during active infection. Under the authors' procedure: Amplification of reference gene primers provided the estimated nucleated cell counts. Repertoires were generated with immunoSEQ multiplex PCR, while TCRdb's copy carries only in-frame clones and drops some. The V and J calls and clone size come from that table; D and trimming were worked out from the DNA. Among about 250,000 clones, approximately 85% were seen once, and the ten largest hold roughly 0.94%.

The source of this sequence is a human donor with COVID-19, enrolled during active disease. The donor label of this sample is uncertain. The genes are TRBV28 and TRBJ2-6; 7 nucleotides match TRBD1. The specimen sequenced was peripheral blood. The CDR3 DNA sequence: TGTGCCAGCAGTTTTCAGGGGGACCTCTCTGGGGCCAACGTCCTGACTTTC. Amino acids: CASSFQGDLSGANVLTF.